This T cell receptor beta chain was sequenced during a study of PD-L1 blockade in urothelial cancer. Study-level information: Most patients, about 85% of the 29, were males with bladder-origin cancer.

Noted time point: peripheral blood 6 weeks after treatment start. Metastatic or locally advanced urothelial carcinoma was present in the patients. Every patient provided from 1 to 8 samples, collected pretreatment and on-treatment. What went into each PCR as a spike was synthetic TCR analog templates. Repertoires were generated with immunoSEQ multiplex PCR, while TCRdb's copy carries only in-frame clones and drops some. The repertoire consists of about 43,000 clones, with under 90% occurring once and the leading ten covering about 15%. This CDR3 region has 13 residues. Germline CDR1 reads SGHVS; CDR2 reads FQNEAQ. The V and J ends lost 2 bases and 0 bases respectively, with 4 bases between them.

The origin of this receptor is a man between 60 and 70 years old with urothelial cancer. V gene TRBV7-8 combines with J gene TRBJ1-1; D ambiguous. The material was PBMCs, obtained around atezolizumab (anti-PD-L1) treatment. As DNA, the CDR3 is TGTGCCAGCAGCTTATCCATGAACACTGAAGCTTTCTTT. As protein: CASSLSMNTEAFF.